Listed below are T cell receptor beta chains from one sample, sequenced in a study of post-analysis software for immune sequencing data. MiXCR, run by TCRdb on the PCR reads, gives a single entry per CDR3 protein. In the table there are 380,000 or so distinct CDR3 sequences, 30% to 45% of which are singletons. The material sequenced was blood. The source is a girl aged 10 to 17 with multiple sclerosis. The CDR3 runs from the conserved cysteine through the conserved F or W. Fields, in order: J gene, D gene, V gene, clone size, CDR3 DNA, CDR3 protein. D genes are given only for firm matches. Size values are once, few and many counts, or a class for expanded clones, and some rows have none.

TRBJ2-1 | TRBD2 | TRBV6-8 | few | TGTGCCAGCAGCCCGAGGACTAGCGGGGGGTACAATGAGCAGTTCTTC | CASSPRTSGGYNEQFF
TRBJ2-7 | - | TRBV28 | few | TGTGCCAGCGGGGTTACCTACGAGCAGTACTTC | CASGVTYEQYF
TRBJ2-2 | - | TRBV7-3 | once | TGTGCCAGCAGCTTAATGACAGGCACCGGGGAGCTGTTTTTT | CASSLMTGTGELFF
TRBJ1-5 | - | TRBV7-6 | - | TGTGCCAGCAGCTTATACGCGAAAGATAGCAATCAGCCCCAGCATTTT | CASSLYAKDSNQPQHF
TRBJ2-3 | - | TRBV25-1 | - | TGTGCCAGCAGTGGCCAGCCCTTCTACACAGATACGCAGTATTTT | CASSGQPFYTDTQYF
TRBJ2-3 | - | TRBV7-9 | - | TGTGCCAGCAGCTCGGTAAACGGGGAGGCAGATACGCAGTATTTT | CASSSVNGEADTQYF
TRBJ1-2 | TRBD1 | TRBV20-1 | - | TGCAGTCCATATAACAGGGGGACTCATTATGGCTACACCTTC | CSPYNRGTHYGYTF
TRBJ2-7 | TRBD1 | TRBV6-5 | few | TGTGCCAGCAGGGGACAGTTTGGGGCCTACGAGCAGTACTTC | CASRGQFGAYEQYF
TRBJ2-7 | TRBD1 | TRBV5-4 | once | TGTGCCAGCAGCCCGGAGCCGGGACAGGGGATCGACGAGCAGTACTTC | CASSPEPGQGIDEQYF
TRBJ1-5 | TRBD1 | TRBV6-5 | - | TGTGCCAGCAGTAGACGGGGACAGGGGAGCAATCAGCCCCAGCATTTT | CASSRRGQGSNQPQHF